Following are 16 T cell receptor beta chains from one sample sequenced in a study of cytomegalovirus exposure and HLA in healthy donors. In the PCR, 60 Vbeta and 13 Jbeta primers were used. Only in-frame clones appear in the TCRdb table, and some are missing; sequencing was by immunoSEQ multiplex PCR. The repertoire holds 90,000 or so clones, with approximately 71% as singletons. The sequenced sample was PBMCs. These receptors were collected from a woman aged 18 to 35 in good health and CMV-seropositive.

This chain uses TRBV2 with TRBJ2-7; 10 bases line up with TRBD2. Germline trimming cut 5 bases from V and 0 bases from J; bases unmatched to any gene: 10. CDR1 SNHLY and CDR2 FYNNEI come from the germline V gene. The CDR3 is 17 residues long. The CDR3 region is CASSSTPLAGISYEQYF. In DNA, the CDR3 is TGTGCCAGCAGTTCAACCCCACTAGCGGGGATCTCCTACGAGCAGTACTTC.

The chain links TRBV2 to TRBJ2-1, with TRBD2 identical over 11 bases. The CDR3 loop spans 15 amino acids. V dropped 5 bases and J dropped 9; count of bases not matched to a gene: 9. CDR1 and CDR2 (germline): SNHLY, FYNNEI. CDR3 residues: CASSPTSGMSGEQFF. CDR3 in DNA: TGTGCCAGCAGTCCGACTAGCGGGATGAGTGGTGAGCAGTTCTTC. The variable domain in full, with the rest retrieved from reference TRBV2 and TRBJ2-1, is EPEVTQTPSHQVTQMGQEVILRCVPISNHLYFYWYRQILGQKVEFLVSFYNNEISEKSEIFDDQFSVERPDGSNFTLKIRSTKLEDSAMYFCASSPTSGMSGEQFFGPGTRLTVL.

This sequence joins TRBV27 and TRBJ1-5; 10 nucleotides agree with TRBD1. Germline V gene sequence: CDR1 MNHEY, CDR2 SMNVEV (reference sequence). The CDR3 runs 17 residues. The V and J ends lost 5 bases and 2 bases, in that order; junction bases with no gene match: 9. CDR3 sequence (DNA): TGTGCCAGCAGTCCCGGACAGGGGGGCTTTGGCAATCAGCCCCAGCATTTT. It encodes CASSPGQGGFGNQPQHF.

The chain carries TRBV19 and TRBJ2-3; 7 nucleotides align to TRBD1. Germline V gives CDR1 LNHDA, CDR2 SQIVND (reference sequence). The CDR3 is 15 residues long. The V segment lost 7 bases and the J segment 2 bases; nucleotides outside the gene matches: 9. DNA of the CDR3: TGTGCCAGTATTCCACGGACAGGTCTCACAGATACGCAGTATTTT. The encoded protein is CASIPRTGLTDTQYF.

The J gene is TRBJ1-6, the V gene TRBV4-3, with unresolved D. The CDR3 spans 13 residues. Germline V gene sequence: CDR1 LGHNA, CDR2 YSLEER. V was pared by 1 base and J by 10 bases, with 8 bases between. The CDR3 DNA follows: TGCGCCAGCAGCCAAGTGCGGGAATCACCCCTCCACTTT. This sequence encodes CASSQVRESPLHF.

J is TRBJ2-3 and V is TRBV9; 9 positions agree with TRBD1. The V and J ends lost 3 bases and 6 bases, in that order; junction bases with no gene match: 11. CDR3 length equals 16 residues. Germline V CDR1 and CDR2: SGDLS, YYNGEE. The CDR3, as DNA: TGTGCCAGCAGCGCTTCCGGGACAGGGATAAGGGATACGCAGTATTTT. Protein sequence: CASSASGTGIRDTQYF.

This clone was recorded a few times. The rearrangement joins TRBV2 to TRBJ1-5, with D possibly being TRBD1 (5 bases). Germline-derived CDR1 and CDR2 are SNHLY and FYNNEI. V was trimmed by 10 bases and J by 0 bases, leaving 13 bases between them. The CDR3 runs 14 residues. The CDR3 DNA reads as TGTGCCACTTCACAGGACCATAGCAATCAGCCCCAGCATTTT. This encodes CATSQDHSNQPQHF. The variable domain in full, with the rest retrieved from reference TRBV2 and TRBJ1-5, is EPEVTQTPSHQVTQMGQEVILRCVPISNHLYFYWYRQILGQKVEFLVSFYNNEISEKSEIFDDQFSVERPDGSNFTLKIRSTKLEDSAMYFCATSQDHSNQPQHFGDGTRLSIL.

DNA of the CDR3: TGTGCCAGCAGCCGCAACTCCGGGACAGGGTCATCTGGAAACACCATATATTTT. It specifies CASSRNSGTGSSGNTIYF. The chain links TRBV7-6 to TRBJ1-3; 9 bases fit TRBD1. The CDR3 is made up of 18 amino acids. Germline CDR1 SGHVS, CDR2 FNYEAQ. The V and J ends lost 5 bases and 1 base, in that order; junction bases with no gene match: 12.

This rearrangement joins TRBV19 to TRBJ2-2, with 7 bases lining up with TRBD2. The CDR3 consists of 18 residues. Unmatched junction bases numbered 15, after V lost 1 base and J lost 7 bases. Germline CDR1 and CDR2: LNHDA and SQIVND (reference sequence). The chain's CDR3 is CASSIGRLGGSWIGELFF. As DNA, the CDR3 is TGTGCCAGTAGTATAGGCCGCTTGGGCGGGAGTTGGATCGGGGAGCTGTTTTTT.

This sequence joins TRBV29-1 and TRBJ2-5, with 9 nucleotides matching TRBD2. The CDR3 consists of 14 residues. The junction had 8 bases not matched to a gene; V was cut back by 3 bases and J by 6 bases. Germline loops: CDR1 SQVTM, CDR2 ANQGSEA. CDR3 bases: TGCAGCGTTGATGGGCGGGGGGGCAGCAAGACCCAGTACTTC. It yields the protein CSVDGRGGSKTQYF.

In its sample, this clone was seen once. V is TRBV5-1 and J is TRBJ2-1; a possible D gene is TRBD1 (6 bases). V lost 0 bases and J 4 bases, leaving 14 bases between the germline ends. Germline V gene sequence: CDR1 SGHRS, CDR2 YFSETQ. The CDR3 covers 16 residues. CDR3 amino acids: CASSLEGDTLYNEQFF. The CDR3 DNA reads as TGCGCCAGCAGCTTGGAGGGGGATACCCTATACAATGAGCAGTTCTTC.

The chain employs TRBV6-5 and TRBJ2-1; 8 bases agree with TRBD2. Germline-derived CDR1 and CDR2 are MNHEY and SVGAGI. The CDR3 length is 15 residues. V shed 0 bases, J shed 5 bases, and the junction held 3 bases outside the gene matches. The CDR3 nucleotides read TGTGCCAGCAGTTACTCCGGGACTAGTGACAATGAGCAGTTCTTC. Translation: CASSYSGTSDNEQFF.

V and J are TRBV4-3 and TRBJ2-5; tentatively, D is TRBD1 (6 bases). This CDR3 has 15 amino acids. V lost 0 bases to trimming and J lost 3 bases, with 11 bases between them. Per germline, CDR1 LGHNA and CDR2 YSLEER. The CDR3 region has the DNA TGCGCCAGCAGCCAAGATCACACAGGGAAAGAGACCCAGTACTTC. Amino acid sequence: CASSQDHTGKETQYF.

DNA for the CDR3: TGCGCCAGCAGCTTGGGCCTAGCGATGAACACCGGGGAGCTGTTTTTT. It is translated as CASSLGLAMNTGELFF. The chain joins TRBV5-1 to TRBJ2-2; tentative D call: TRBD2 (6 bases). V lost 0 bases, J lost 1 base, and 10 bases lay in between. The CDR3 is 16 amino acids. Germline assignment: CDR1 SGHRS and CDR2 YFSETQ.

V and J are TRBV2 and TRBJ1-5; 8 nucleotides line up with TRBD1. The CDR3 runs to 14 residues. V lost 5 bases and J lost 6; bases outside the gene matches: 6. Per germline, CDR1 SNHLY and CDR2 FYNNEI. This CDR3 reads CASSITGGLQPQHF. The CDR3 nucleotides read TGTGCCAGCAGTATTACAGGGGGACTTCAGCCCCAGCATTTT.

The CDR3 reads CASSEGLWGYTF. The CDR3 region has the DNA TGTGCCAGCAGTGAGGGACTCTGGGGCTACACCTTC. The rearrangement links TRBV6-5 to TRBJ1-2; a weak D match, TRBD1 (5 bases). This CDR3 contains 12 residues. CDR1 and CDR2 (germline): MNHEY, SVGAGI. Trimming removed 5 bases at V and 8 bases at J, with 12 bases between.